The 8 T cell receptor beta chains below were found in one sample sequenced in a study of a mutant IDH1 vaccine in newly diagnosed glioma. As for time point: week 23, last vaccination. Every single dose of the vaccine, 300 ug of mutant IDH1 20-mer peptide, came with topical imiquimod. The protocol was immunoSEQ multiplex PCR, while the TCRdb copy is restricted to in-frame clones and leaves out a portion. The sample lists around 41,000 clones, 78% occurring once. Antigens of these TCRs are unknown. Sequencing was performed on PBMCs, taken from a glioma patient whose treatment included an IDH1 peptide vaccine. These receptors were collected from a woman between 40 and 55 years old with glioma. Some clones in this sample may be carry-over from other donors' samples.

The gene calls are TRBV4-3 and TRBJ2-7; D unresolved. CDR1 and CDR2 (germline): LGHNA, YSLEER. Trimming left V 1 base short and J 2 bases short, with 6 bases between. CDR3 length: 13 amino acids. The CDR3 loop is CASSQAMAYEQYF. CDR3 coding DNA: TGCGCCAGCAGCCAAGCCATGGCCTACGAGCAGTACTTC.

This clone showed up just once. The CDR3: CASSQERGLVNSPLHF. The CDR3 DNA reads as TGTGCCAGCAGCCAAGAGCGGGGGTTAGTTAATTCACCCCTCCACTTT. The V gene is TRBV4-2, the J gene TRBJ1-6; D is possibly TRBD1 (5 bases). Germline loops: CDR1 LGHNA, CDR2 YNFKEQ. The length of the CDR3 is 16 residues. V shed 0 bases and J shed 6 bases, with 12 bases lying between them.

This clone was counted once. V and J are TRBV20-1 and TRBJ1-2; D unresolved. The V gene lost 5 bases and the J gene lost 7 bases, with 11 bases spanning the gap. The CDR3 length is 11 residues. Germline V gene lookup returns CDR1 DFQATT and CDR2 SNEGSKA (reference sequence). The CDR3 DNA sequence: TGCAGTGCTCGGGTAGGGTTTGGCTACACCTTC. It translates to CSARVGFGYTF.

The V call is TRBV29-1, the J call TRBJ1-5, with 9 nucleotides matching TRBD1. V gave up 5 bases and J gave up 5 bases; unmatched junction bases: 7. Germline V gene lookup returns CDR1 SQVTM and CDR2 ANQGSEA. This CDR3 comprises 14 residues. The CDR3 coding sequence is TGCAGCGTTACCGGGACAGGGCTCGATCAGCCCCAGCATTTT. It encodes CSVTGTGLDQPQHF.

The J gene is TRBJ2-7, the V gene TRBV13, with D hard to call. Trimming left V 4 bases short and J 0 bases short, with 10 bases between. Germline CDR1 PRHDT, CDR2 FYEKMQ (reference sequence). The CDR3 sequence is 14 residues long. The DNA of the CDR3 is TGTGCCAGCAGCTACGACGGGCTCTCCTACGAGCAGTACTTC. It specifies CASSYDGLSYEQYF.

The CDR3, as DNA: TGTGCCAGTAGTATCGAGACAGGGAACACTGAAGCTTTCTTT. Translated: CASSIETGNTEAFF. V usage is TRBV19 and J usage is TRBJ1-1; D might be TRBD1 (6 bases). V shed 3 bases and J shed 1 base, with 9 bases lying between them. CDR1 and CDR2 (germline): LNHDA, SQIVND (reference sequence). The CDR3 is 14 amino acids. The full variable domain, with the rest looked up from reference TRBV19 and TRBJ1-1, is DGGITQSPKYLFRKEGQNVTLSCEQNLNHDAMYWYRQDPGQGLRLIYYSQIVNDFQKGDIAEGYSVSREKKESFPLTVTSAQKNPTAFYLCASSIETGNTEAFFGQGTRLTVV.

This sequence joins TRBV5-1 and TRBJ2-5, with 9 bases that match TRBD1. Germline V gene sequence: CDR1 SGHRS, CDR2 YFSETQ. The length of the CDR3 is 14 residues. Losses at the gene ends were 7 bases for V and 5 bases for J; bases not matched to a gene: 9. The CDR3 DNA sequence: TGCGCCAGCGGTTTGACAGGGGGATCGGAGACCCAGTACTTC. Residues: CASGLTGGSETQYF. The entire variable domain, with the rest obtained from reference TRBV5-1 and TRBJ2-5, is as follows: KAGVTQTPRYLIKTRGQQVTLSCSPISGHRSVSWYQQTPGQGLQFLFEYFSETQRNKGNFPGRFSGRQFSNSRSEMNVSTLELGDSALYLCASGLTGGSETQYFGPGTRLLVL.

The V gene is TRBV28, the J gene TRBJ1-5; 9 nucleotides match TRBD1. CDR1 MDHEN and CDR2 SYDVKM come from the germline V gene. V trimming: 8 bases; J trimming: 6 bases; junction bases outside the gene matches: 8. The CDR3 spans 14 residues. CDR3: CASQGQGFGQPQHF. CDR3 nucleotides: TGTGCCAGCCAGGGACAGGGTTTCGGTCAGCCCCAGCATTTT.